This is a list of T cell receptor beta chains from one sample in a study of long-term antiretroviral therapy in people with HIV. Method: immunoSEQ multiplex PCR; TCRdb's copy keeps in-frame clones and lacks some. This sample has approximately 15,000 clones, with 81% found just once. The source material was unsorted PBMCs, sampled 0.3 years after starting antiretroviral therapy. The receptors shown here come from a man aged 18 to 30 with HIV. CDR3s include the opening cysteine and the closing phenylalanine or tryptophan. Fields, in order: V gene, D gene, J gene, clone size, CDR3 DNA, CDR3 protein. The D gene is left open where the match is weak. Expanded clones are given a class, and other clones once, few, many or no size at all.

V: TRBV6-5
D: TRBD1
J: TRBJ1-2
size: -
DNA: TGTGCCAGCAGGACCCACAGGGGGATAAACTATGGCTACACCTTC
CDR3: CASRTHRGINYGYTF

V: TRBV28
D: -
J: TRBJ2-5
size: -
DNA: TGTGCCAGCAGTCTCCTCATGGAGACCCAGTACTTC
CDR3: CASSLLMETQYF

V: TRBV5-1
D: TRBD1
J: TRBJ1-1
size: once
DNA: TGCGCCAGCAGCTTGTGGGTGTCGACAGGGGACATGAACACTGAAGCTTTCTTT
CDR3: CASSLWVSTGDMNTEAFF

V: TRBV7-9
D: -
J: TRBJ1-6
size: -
DNA: TGTGCCAGCAGCCCCACTAGCAGAAACTCACCCCTCCACTTT
CDR3: CASSPTSRNSPLHF

V: TRBV29-1
D: TRBD1
J: TRBJ2-1
size: -
DNA: TGCAGCGTTGAGGGACAGGGTGTCCACAATGAGCAGTTCTTC
CDR3: CSVEGQGVHNEQFF

V: TRBV25-1
D: TRBD1
J: TRBJ1-4
size: -
DNA: TGTGCCAGCATGACAGGGGTGGAAAAACTGTTTTTT
CDR3: CASMTGVEKLFF

V: TRBV19
D: -
J: TRBJ2-7
size: -
DNA: TGTGCCAGTAGCCCTATCACAGGGTTACTGCCCTACGAGCAGTACTTC
CDR3: CASSPITGLLPYEQYF

V: TRBV20-1
D: -
J: TRBJ1-5
size: few
DNA: TGCAGTGCTAGAGGAGATCAGCCCCAGCATTTT
CDR3: CSARGDQPQHF

V: TRBV28
D: TRBD1
J: TRBJ1-4
size: -
DNA: TGTGCCAGCAGTTTAGACAGGGCGGCAACTAATGAAAAACTGTTTTTT
CDR3: CASSLDRAATNEKLFF

V: TRBV2
D: -
J: TRBJ2-1
size: -
DNA: TGTGCCAGCAGACCCGGGCGGGGCAGCTACAATGAGCAGTTCTTC
CDR3: CASRPGRGSYNEQFF

V: TRBV10-3
D: -
J: TRBJ1-6
size: -
DNA: TGTGCCATCAGTGAGACCACGGGGGGGGCTGAGGGTTCACCCCTCCACTTT
CDR3: CAISETTGGAEGSPLHF

V: TRBV10-1
D: TRBD1
J: TRBJ1-4
size: -
DNA: TGCGCCAGCAGTGAGGGGACAGGGGGAGAAGAAAAACTGTTTTTT
CDR3: CASSEGTGGEEKLFF

V: TRBV2
D: TRBD2
J: TRBJ2-5
size: -
DNA: TGTGCCAGCGCCGGGGGGGAGACCCAGTACTTC
CDR3: CASAGGETQYF

V: TRBV27
D: TRBD2
J: TRBJ2-7
size: -
DNA: TGTGCCAGCAGCCAAGCGGGAGACCTCTCCTACGAGCAGTACTTC
CDR3: CASSQAGDLSYEQYF

V: TRBV6-5
D: -
J: TRBJ2-7
size: -
DNA: TGTGCCAGCAGTTACGGCCCCCTTCGGGAGCAGTACTTC
CDR3: CASSYGPLREQYF

V: TRBV5-6
D: -
J: TRBJ2-1
size: -
DNA: TGTGCCAGCAGCTTGGGTTTTCGCTCCTACAATGAGCAGTTCTTC
CDR3: CASSLGFRSYNEQFF

V: TRBV9
D: -
J: TRBJ2-6
size: -
DNA: TGTGCCAGCAGCGTGAGAGGGTCTGGGGCCAACGTCCTGACTTTC
CDR3: CASSVRGSGANVLTF

V: TRBV6-5
D: -
J: TRBJ2-3
size: once
DNA: TGTGCCAGCAATCGGGGTGATACGCAGTATTTT
CDR3: CASNRGDTQYF

V: TRBV7-2
D: -
J: TRBJ1-2
size: once
DNA: TGTGCCAGCAGCTTGGTCACACACTATGGCTACACCTTC
CDR3: CASSLVTHYGYTF

V: TRBV10-3
D: TRBD2
J: TRBJ2-3
size: once
DNA: TGTGCCATCAAGGACTTGGCGGGGGGGCCCGCGGATACGCAGTATTTT
CDR3: CAIKDLAGGPADTQYF

V: TRBV27
D: TRBD2
J: TRBJ2-1
size: -
DNA: TGTGCCAGCAGTCGCGGACTAGCGGGGGGGCCGAGTGAGCAGTTCTTC
CDR3: CASSRGLAGGPSEQFF

V: TRBV28
D: -
J: TRBJ1-4
size: -
DNA: TGTGCCAGCAGTGGAACGATGAATGAAAAACTGTTTTTT
CDR3: CASSGTMNEKLFF

V: TRBV27
D: -
J: TRBJ2-1
size: -
DNA: TGTGCCAGCAGGCTGGACAGTTACAATGAGCAGTTCTTC
CDR3: CASRLDSYNEQFF

V: TRBV10-1
D: TRBD1
J: TRBJ2-2
size: once
DNA: TGCGCCAGCAGGGACGGACAGGGGACCGGGGAGCTGTTTTTT
CDR3: CASRDGQGTGELFF

V: TRBV28
D: -
J: TRBJ1-1
size: -
DNA: TGTGCCAGCAGTTTATCAGTTGACACTGAAGCTTTCTTT
CDR3: CASSLSVDTEAFF

V: TRBV5-1
D: TRBD1
J: TRBJ1-2
size: -
DNA: TGCGCCAGCAGCTTGAGACAGGGAGATGGATATGGCTACACCTTC
CDR3: CASSLRQGDGYGYTF

V: TRBV6-4
D: TRBD1
J: TRBJ1-4
size: -
DNA: TGTGCCAGCAGCGAGTCCGGGACAGGGGCAGAAAAACTGTTTTTT
CDR3: CASSESGTGAEKLFF

V: TRBV27
D: TRBD1
J: TRBJ1-1
size: -
DNA: TGTGCCAGCAGTTTATATCCCCCGGACAGGGGGTGGTTTCAGAAAGCTTTCTTT
CDR3: CASSLYPPDRGWFQKAFF

V: TRBV10-2
D: -
J: TRBJ1-1
size: -
DNA: TGCGCCAGCGTGGCGAACACTGAAGCTTTCTTT
CDR3: CASVANTEAFF

V: TRBV7-9
D: -
J: TRBJ1-6
size: few
DNA: TGTGCCAGCAGCGGTCAGACTGGGTTAAATTCACCCCTCCACTTT
CDR3: CASSGQTGLNSPLHF

V: TRBV7-9
D: -
J: TRBJ1-1
size: -
DNA: TGTGCCAGCAGCTTAATCGGGGCCATGAACACTGAAGCTTTCTTT
CDR3: CASSLIGAMNTEAFF

V: TRBV5-1
D: TRBD2
J: TRBJ2-5
size: -
DNA: TGCGCCAGCAGTCGGACTAGCGGGGGGGTGAGGGAGACCCAGTACTTC
CDR3: CASSRTSGGVRETQYF

V: TRBV5-1
D: -
J: TRBJ1-1
size: -
DNA: TGCGCCAGCGAGGGGGAGGGAAACACTGAAGCTTTCTTT
CDR3: CASEGEGNTEAFF

V: TRBV5-1
D: -
J: TRBJ2-1
size: -
DNA: TGCGCCAGCAGCCCGGCGGTCTCCTCCTACAATGAGCAGTTCTTC
CDR3: CASSPAVSSYNEQFF

V: TRBV7-9
D: TRBD1
J: TRBJ2-1
size: -
DNA: TGTGCCAGCACCGCCGGGACAGTTAACAATGAGCAGTTCTTC
CDR3: CASTAGTVNNEQFF

V: TRBV7-3
D: -
J: TRBJ1-1
size: -
DNA: TGTGCCAGCAGCCTGGGCCCTGTTGGGACTGAAGCTTTCTTT
CDR3: CASSLGPVGTEAFF

V: TRBV4-1
D: TRBD1
J: TRBJ1-2
size: -
DNA: TGCGCCAGCAGCCCCCGGGACAGGGCTGGCTACACCTTC
CDR3: CASSPRDRAGYTF

V: TRBV7-9
D: -
J: TRBJ1-5
size: -
DNA: TGTGCCAGCAGCTCGAGACAGACCAATCAGCCCCAGCATTTT
CDR3: CASSSRQTNQPQHF

V: TRBV10-3
D: TRBD1
J: TRBJ1-6
size: -
DNA: TGTGCCACCACGCAGGGGGATTCACCCCTCCACTTT
CDR3: CATTQGDSPLHF

V: TRBV4-1
D: TRBD2
J: TRBJ2-1
size: -
DNA: TGCGCCAGCAGCCAAGAATTCAGTAGCGGGGAGAACAATGAGCAGTTCTTC
CDR3: CASSQEFSSGENNEQFF

V: TRBV6-5
D: TRBD1
J: TRBJ1-2
size: -
DNA: TGTGCCAGCAGAGTTCCAGGGACAGGTCACGGCTACACCTTC
CDR3: CASRVPGTGHGYTF

V: TRBV7-9
D: -
J: TRBJ2-5
size: -
DNA: TGTGCCAGCAGCTTAGAGGAAGTGCCAACGGGGTTGTCCCAGTACTTC
CDR3: CASSLEEVPTGLSQYF

V: TRBV19
D: TRBD1
J: TRBJ1-1
size: -
DNA: TGTGCCAGTAGTATTGCCCAGGGGGCTATTCGAACGAACACTGAAGCTTTCTTT
CDR3: CASSIAQGAIRTNTEAFF

V: TRBV7-2
D: TRBD2
J: TRBJ2-3
size: -
DNA: TGTGCCAGCAGCTTGGCTAGCGGCCGTGGAGGGAATACGCAGTATTTT
CDR3: CASSLASGRGGNTQYF

V: TRBV2
D: TRBD1
J: TRBJ2-1
size: once
DNA: TGTGCCACCCGGGACAGGGGGCTTAATGAGCAGTTCTTC
CDR3: CATRDRGLNEQFF

V: TRBV5-4
D: -
J: TRBJ2-5
size: -
DNA: TGTGCCTATTGGAAGTACTTTCTTGAAGAGACCCAGTACTTC
CDR3: CAYWKYFLEETQYF

V: TRBV27
D: -
J: TRBJ1-5
size: -
DNA: TGTGCCAGCAGTTACGGGGCCGGGGAGCCCCAGCATTTT
CDR3: CASSYGAGEPQHF

V: TRBV27
D: -
J: TRBJ1-1
size: -
DNA: TGTGCCAGCAGTTTAGGGGGCCTGAACACTGAAGCTTTCTTT
CDR3: CASSLGGLNTEAFF